This T cell receptor (beta chain) was profiled in a study of Tregs in tolerant kidney transplant recipients. This CDR3 has 15 residues. The ends were cut back, 6 bases at V and 0 bases at J, with 11 bases in the middle. Germline V gives CDR1 MNHNS, CDR2 SASEGT. Measured with immunoSEQ multiplex PCR; TCRdb has only the in-frame clones, and not every one. The table includes over 55,000 clones, 83% detected once. The sample taken for sequencing was CD4+ T cells from blood. The V and J genes are TRBV6-1 and TRBJ1-4; D unclear. This sequence was found in a human donor in good health. The CDR3 here is CASSLLPTTNEKLFF. CDR3 sequence (DNA): TGTGCCAGCAGCCTCCTCCCTACAACTAATGAAAAACTGTTTTTT.